Listed here are 29 T cell receptor beta chains from one sample, sequenced in a study of control samples from healthy donors and cancer patients. Profiled with immunoSEQ multiplex PCR; TCRdb holds only in-frame clones, not every one. The sample has about 410,000 clones, about nine tenths seen once; the top ten hold more than 6%. The sample was PBMCs. The receptors here all came from a man aged 35 to 55 with head and neck cancer.

The chain combines TRBV6-5 with TRBJ1-1; tentatively, D is TRBD1 (5 bases). The CDR3 loop spans 14 amino acids. V lost 5 bases and J lost 3, with 13 bases in between. From germline, CDR1 is MNHEY and CDR2 SVGAGI. The CDR3 protein is CASSNRFPDTEAFF. The CDR3, as DNA: TGTGCCAGCAGTAACAGGTTCCCGGACACTGAAGCTTTCTTT.

This clone was seen a single time. The V gene is TRBV24-1, the J gene TRBJ2-3, with D tentatively TRBD1 (6 bases). CDR1 is KGHDR, CDR2 SFDVKD, per germline. The CDR3 covers 16 residues. V lost 6 bases, J lost 0 bases, and 15 bases lay in between. The CDR3 region has the DNA TGTGCCACCAGTACAGGGAATACCCCTAGCACAGATACGCAGTATTTT. It translates to CATSTGNTPSTDTQYF.

This clone was recorded only once. This sequence joins TRBV3-1 (or the pseudogene TRBV3-2) and TRBJ1-2, with 8 bases matching TRBD1. CDR1 LGHDT and CDR2 YNNKEL come from the germline V gene (reference sequence). CDR3 length: 15 residues. V was clipped by 4 bases and J by 8 bases; unmatched bases: 12. CDR3 nucleotide sequence: TGTGCCAGCAGCCCTGACAGGGGTAAGGGTTACGGCTACACCTTC. Amino acids: CASSPDRGKGYGYTF.

This sequence joins TRBV18 and TRBJ2-7, with 7 nucleotides matching TRBD1. The CDR3 runs to 16 residues. Trimming at V came to 0 bases and at J to 3 bases, leaving 8 bases not matched to a gene. Germline V gives CDR1 KGHSH, CDR2 LQKENI. CDR3 protein: CASSPPQGVASYEQYF. CDR3 in DNA: TGTGCCAGCTCACCACCTCAGGGGGTTGCCAGCTACGAGCAGTACTTC.

V gene TRBV29-1 combines with J gene TRBJ1-4; 10 nucleotides agree with TRBD1. V trimming: 5 bases; J trimming: 6 bases; junction bases outside the gene matches: 6. Germline V gene sequence: CDR1 SQVTM, CDR2 ANQGSEA. The CDR3 extends over 14 amino acids. The CDR3 loop is CSVIPGTGDEKLFF. The DNA for the CDR3 is TGCAGCGTTATCCCCGGGACAGGGGATGAAAAACTGTTTTTT.

This chain uses TRBV13 with TRBJ2-5; possible D gene TRBD2, 5 bases. The CDR3 covers 14 residues. V lost 0 bases and J lost 5, with 10 bases in between. Germline loops: CDR1 PRHDT, CDR2 FYEKMQ (reference sequence). Written as DNA, the CDR3 is TGTGCCAGCAGCTTAGGACACTCGGGGGAGACCCAGTACTTC. Translating it yields CASSLGHSGETQYF.

The rearrangement links TRBV7-9 to TRBJ1-1; D gene uncertain. Trimming cost V 1 base and J 8 bases, with 17 bases left between them. The CDR3 runs 15 residues. Looked up from germline, CDR1 is SEHNR and CDR2 is FQNEAQ (reference sequence). DNA of the CDR3: TGTGCCAGCAGCTTAGGGGGAGGGCCCAGAGAGGAAGCTTTCTTT. Protein sequence: CASSLGGGPREEAFF.

This clone was found once. V is TRBV30 and J is TRBJ2-5; D might be TRBD1 or TRBD2, each matching 5 bases. Germline CDR1 is GTSNPN and CDR2 is SVGIG (reference sequence). The CDR3 consists of 15 residues. The germline V and J ends were trimmed by 3 bases and 2 bases, with 16 bases remaining between them. CDR3 sequence reads: CAWSSGYRSQETQYF. CDR3 in DNA: TGTGCCTGGAGCTCGGGGTACAGGTCGCAAGAGACCCAGTACTTC.

Only a few counts were recorded for this clone. This rearrangement joins TRBV5-1 to TRBJ2-7; perhaps TRBD1 as D (6 bases). V lost 1 base to trimming and J lost 4 bases, with 15 bases between them. The germline V gene has CDR1 SGHRS and CDR2 YFSETQ. The CDR3 sequence is 15 residues long. CDR3 in DNA: TGCGCCAGCAGCTTGCTTAGGGGGTACGGGTACGAGCAGTACTTC. Residues: CASSLLRGYGYEQYF.

V usage is TRBV30 and J usage is TRBJ1-5; TRBD1 matches 7 bases. CDR1 GTSNPN and CDR2 SVGIG come from the germline V gene (reference sequence). Trimming at V came to 0 bases and at J to 6 bases, leaving 5 bases not matched to a gene. This CDR3 contains 14 residues. This chain's CDR3 is CAWSVQGGPQPQHF. The CDR3 coding sequence is TGTGCCTGGAGTGTACAAGGGGGCCCTCAGCCCCAGCATTTT. Drawing the rest from reference TRBV30 and TRBJ1-5, the complete variable domain is SQTIHQWPATLVQPVGSPLSLECTVEGTSNPNLYWYRQAAGRGLQLLFYSVGIGQISSEVPQNLSASRPQDRQFILSSKKLLLSDSGFYLCAWSVQGGPQPQHFGDGTRLSIL.

The chain uses TRBV5-1 and TRBJ2-1; a possible D gene is TRBD2 (6 bases). The germline V and J ends were trimmed by 3 bases and 2 bases, with 18 bases remaining between them. This CDR3 comprises 17 residues. Germline-derived CDR1 and CDR2 are SGHRS and YFSETQ. CDR3 bases: TGCGCCAGCAGCTCCCCGAGTGGGGGGAGAACCTACAATGAGCAGTTCTTC. Translated: CASSSPSGGRTYNEQFF.

This clone appeared a few times. This chain links TRBV5-5 with TRBJ2-1; no definite D call. With 3 bases removed from V and 0 bases from J, the gap between germline ends came to 4 bases. From germline, CDR1 is SGHKS and CDR2 YYEKEE (reference sequence). The CDR3 length is 13 residues. CDR3 DNA: TGTGCCAGCAGCTGGAGCTCCTACAATGAGCAGTTCTTC. As protein: CASSWSSYNEQFF.

As to this clone: Other nucleotide sequences in the sample specify the same CDR3. V and J are TRBV19 and TRBJ1-5; D call uncertain. Germline CDR1 reads LNHDA; CDR2 reads SQIVND (reference sequence). Trimming took 3 bases from V and 0 from J, leaving 6 bases between them. This CDR3 spans 14 amino acids. The CDR3 DNA follows: TGTGCCAGTAGTATTAGGGATAGCAATCAGCCCCAGCATTTT. Protein: CASSIRDSNQPQHF.

This chain connects TRBV7-3 to TRBJ2-1; 8 positions agree with TRBD2. Germline V gene data show CDR1 as SGHTA and CDR2 as FQGTGA. The CDR3 totals 17 residues. V was clipped by 1 base and J by 6 bases; unmatched bases: 11. In DNA form, the CDR3 reads TGTGCCAGCAGCTTAAGGGTAAATAGCGGGACCAGCAATGAGCAGTTCTTC. This sequence encodes CASSLRVNSGTSNEQFF.

A single count supports this clone. The V and J genes are TRBV6-5 and TRBJ1-5; D unresolved. V dropped 6 bases and J dropped 2 bases, with 14 bases sitting between them. This CDR3 is 15 amino acids long. Germline CDR1 reads MNHEY; CDR2 reads SVGAGI. The CDR3 is CASRTSGNGNQPQHF. The CDR3 DNA is TGTGCCAGCAGGACCTCGGGGAATGGCAATCAGCCCCAGCATTTT.

The genes are TRBV9 and TRBJ2-1; D might be TRBD1 or TRBD2, each matching 5 bases. Germline CDR1 SGDLS, CDR2 YYNGEE. V was clipped by 3 bases and J by 10 bases, with 17 bases between them. The CDR3 runs to 14 residues. CDR3 protein: CASSAYTRDAEQFF. CDR3 bases: TGTGCCAGCAGCGCCTACACCCGGGACGCCGAGCAGTTCTTC.

V usage is TRBV7-9 and J usage is TRBJ1-1; 10 nucleotides match TRBD1. This CDR3 region has 14 residues. Unmatched junction bases numbered 3, after V lost 5 bases and J lost 3 bases. In germline, CDR1 is SEHNR, CDR2 FQNEAQ (reference sequence). CDR3 DNA sequence: TGTGCCAGCAGCGCAGGACAGGGGGACACTGAAGCTTTCTTT. It yields the protein CASSAGQGDTEAFF.

The chain links TRBV18 to TRBJ2-7, with 12 positions matching TRBD1. The CDR3 is 15 amino acids. Germline CDR1 KGHSH, CDR2 LQKENI. The junction had 5 bases not matched to a gene; V was cut back by 2 bases and J by 6 bases. CDR3 amino acids: CASSPTGQGALEQYF. The CDR3 nucleotides read TGTGCCAGCTCACCAACGGGACAGGGGGCTCTCGAGCAGTACTTC.

V and J are TRBV3-1 (or the pseudogene TRBV3-2) and TRBJ2-7, with TRBD2 identical over 7 bases. The J segment lost 7 bases and the V segment lost 4 bases, leaving 10 bases of the junction unmatched. Germline CDR1 and CDR2: LGHDT and YNNKEL (reference sequence). The CDR3 is 14 residues long. CDR3 loop: CASSPEAGREEQYF. The CDR3 DNA is TGTGCCAGCAGCCCCGAAGCGGGGAGGGAGGAGCAGTACTTC.

This clone was recorded a few times. This rearrangement joins TRBV4-3 to TRBJ2-7; D not resolved. CDR1 is LGHNA and CDR2 is YSLEER in the germline V gene. Trimming shortened V by 0 bases and J by 3 bases, and 0 bases separated the two germline ends. The CDR3 loop spans 11 amino acids. CDR3 sequence: CASSQDYEQYF. The DNA of the CDR3 is TGCGCCAGCAGCCAAGACTACGAGCAGTACTTC.

This rearrangement joins TRBV20-1 to TRBJ1-5, with a possible D match to TRBD1 (6 bases). The CDR3 has 14 residues. Germline loops: CDR1 DFQATT, CDR2 SNEGSKA (reference sequence). Between the trimmed V and J ends, which lost 3 bases and 9 bases, there was a span of 18 bases. CDR3: CSASMGGAERPQHF. Here the CDR3 DNA reads TGCAGTGCTAGTATGGGGGGCGCGGAAAGGCCCCAGCATTTT.

V and J are TRBV28 and TRBJ2-2; the D is unclear. Germline loops: CDR1 MDHEN, CDR2 SYDVKM. Trimming left V 7 bases short and J 0 bases short, with 21 bases between. The CDR3 consists of 18 residues. CDR3 in amino acids: CASTTKFFRVANTGELFF. The CDR3 DNA reads as TGTGCCAGCACCACTAAGTTTTTTCGGGTAGCGAACACCGGGGAGCTGTTTTTT.

The rearrangement links TRBV14 to TRBJ2-5; the D is unclear. Trimming shortened V by 0 bases and J by 4 bases, and 15 bases separated the two germline ends. CDR1 and CDR2 from the germline V gene are SGHDN and FVKESK. This CDR3 is 16 amino acids long. This CDR3 is CASSQDWTDYSETQYF. The CDR3 DNA follows: TGTGCCAGCAGCCAAGATTGGACCGATTATTCAGAGACCCAGTACTTC.

The V and J genes are TRBV9 and TRBJ2-7; 10 bases fit TRBD1. The CDR3 consists of 18 residues. Per germline, CDR1 SGDLS and CDR2 YYNGEE. V lost 2 bases to trimming and J lost 1 base; unmatched junction nucleotides: 12. CDR3 sequence (DNA): TGTGCCAGCAGCGTGGACAAGATCCCGGGACAGGGGTCCTACGAGCAGTACTTC. It translates to CASSVDKIPGQGSYEQYF.

The gene calls are TRBV11-3 and TRBJ2-3, with TRBD2 identical over 9 bases. Losses at the gene ends were 5 bases for V and 2 bases for J; bases not matched to a gene: 5. This CDR3 is 15 amino acids long. The germline V gene has CDR1 SGHNT and CDR2 YENEEA. CDR3 region: CASSDSGSPTDTQYF. The CDR3 DNA is TGTGCCAGCAGCGATAGCGGGAGCCCCACAGATACGCAGTATTTT.

In the case of this clone: At one end, the junction sequence differs from germline, possibly due to a read error. The sample contains more than one DNA sequence encoding this CDR3. V is TRBV11-2 and J is TRBJ2-3; perhaps TRBD2 as D (5 bases). Germline V gives CDR1 SGHAT, CDR2 FQNNGV. CDR3 length: 12 residues. CDR3 bases: TGTGCCAGCAGGCAGGAGGCAGATACGCAATATTTT. Amino acid sequence: CASRQEADTQYF.

The chain joins TRBV7-3 to TRBJ2-5, with a possible D match to TRBD1 (5 bases). Germline V lookup: CDR1 SGHTA, CDR2 FQGTGA. V was shortened by 4 bases and J by 5 bases, with 11 bases between the two germline ends. The CDR3 runs to 13 residues. CDR3 DNA: TGTGCCAGCAGCTATGGGGCTAGGGAGACCCAGTACTTC. Translation: CASSYGARETQYF. The variable domain in full, completed from reference TRBV7-3 and TRBJ2-5, reads GAGVSQTPSNKVTEKGKYVELRCDPISGHTALYWYRQSLGQGPEFLIYFQGTGAADDSGLPNDRFFAVRPEGSVSTLKIQRTERGDSAVYLCASSYGARETQYFGPGTRLLVL.

This clone showed up just once. The rearrangement uses TRBV30 and TRBJ2-7; TRBD1 aligns across 9 bases. Germline CDR1 GTSNPN, CDR2 SVGIG (reference sequence). The CDR3 runs 15 residues. Trimming at V came to 3 bases and at J to 2 bases, leaving 8 bases not matched to a gene. The DNA of the CDR3 is TGTGCCTGGAGCCTAGGACAGGGGCCCACCTACGAGCAGTACTTC. It yields the protein CAWSLGQGPTYEQYF. Variable domain in full (rest from reference TRBV30 and TRBJ2-7): SQTIHQWPATLVQPVGSPLSLECTVEGTSNPNLYWYRQAAGRGLQLLFYSVGIGQISSEVPQNLSASRPQDRQFILSSKKLLLSDSGFYLCAWSLGQGPTYEQYFGPGTRLTVT.

CDR3 sequence (DNA): TGTGCCAGCAGCTTGGGACAGGGGGCCACAGATACGCAGTATTTT. Protein product: CASSLGQGATDTQYF. The rearrangement joins TRBV13 to TRBJ2-3; 12 nucleotides align to TRBD1. CDR1 PRHDT and CDR2 FYEKMQ come from the germline V gene (reference sequence). J lost 2 bases, V lost 3 bases, and 0 bases had no gene match. This CDR3 has 15 residues.